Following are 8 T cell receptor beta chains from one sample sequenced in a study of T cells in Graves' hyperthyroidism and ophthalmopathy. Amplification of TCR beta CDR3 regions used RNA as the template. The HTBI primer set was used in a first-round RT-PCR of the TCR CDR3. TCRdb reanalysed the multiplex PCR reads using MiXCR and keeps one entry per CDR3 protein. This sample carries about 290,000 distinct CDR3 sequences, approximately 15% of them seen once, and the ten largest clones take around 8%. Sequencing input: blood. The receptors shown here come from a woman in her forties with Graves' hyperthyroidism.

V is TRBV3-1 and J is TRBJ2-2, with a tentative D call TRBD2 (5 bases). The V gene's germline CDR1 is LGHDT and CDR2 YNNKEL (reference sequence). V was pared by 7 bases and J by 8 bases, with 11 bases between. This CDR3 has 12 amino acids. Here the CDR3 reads CASNPSGGELFF. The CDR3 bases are TGTGCCAGCAACCCCTCGGGAGGGGAGCTGTTTTTT. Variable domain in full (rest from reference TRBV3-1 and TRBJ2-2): DTAVSQTPKYLVTQMGNDKSIKCEQNLGHDTMYWYKQDSKKFLKIMFSYNNKELIINETVPNRFSPKSPDKAHLNLHINSLELGDSAVYFCASNPSGGELFFGEGSRLTVL.

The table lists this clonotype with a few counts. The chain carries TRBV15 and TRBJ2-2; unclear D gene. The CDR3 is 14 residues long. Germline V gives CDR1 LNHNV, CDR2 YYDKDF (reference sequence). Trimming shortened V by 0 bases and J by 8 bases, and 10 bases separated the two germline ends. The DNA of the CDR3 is TGTGCCACCAGCAGAGATCTCGTAGCAGGGGAGCTGTTTTTT. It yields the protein CATSRDLVAGELFF.

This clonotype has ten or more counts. The CDR3 DNA is TGTGCCAGCAGTTCCTCAGGGGGCCCCTATAATTCACCCCTCCACTTT. This codes for CASSSSGGPYNSPLHF. The rearrangement joins TRBV28 to TRBJ1-6, with 8 nucleotides matching TRBD1. J lost 2 bases, V lost 4 bases, and 4 bases had no gene match. The germline gives CDR1 MDHEN, CDR2 SYDVKM. The CDR3 extends over 16 amino acids.

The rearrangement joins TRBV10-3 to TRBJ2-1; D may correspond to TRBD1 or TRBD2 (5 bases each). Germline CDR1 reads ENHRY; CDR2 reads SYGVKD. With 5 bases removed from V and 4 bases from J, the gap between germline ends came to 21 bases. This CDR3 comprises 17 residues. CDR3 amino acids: CAISSPGTQNMYNEQFF. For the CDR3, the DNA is TGTGCCATCAGTTCCCCCGGGACCCAAAATATGTACAATGAGCAGTTCTTC.

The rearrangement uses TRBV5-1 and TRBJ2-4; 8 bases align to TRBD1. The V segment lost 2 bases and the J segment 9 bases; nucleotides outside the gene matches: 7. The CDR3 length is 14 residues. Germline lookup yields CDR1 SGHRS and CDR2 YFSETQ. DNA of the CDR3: TGCGCCAGCAGCTTAGGACAGGGTAATCTCATTCAGTACTTC. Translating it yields CASSLGQGNLIQYF.

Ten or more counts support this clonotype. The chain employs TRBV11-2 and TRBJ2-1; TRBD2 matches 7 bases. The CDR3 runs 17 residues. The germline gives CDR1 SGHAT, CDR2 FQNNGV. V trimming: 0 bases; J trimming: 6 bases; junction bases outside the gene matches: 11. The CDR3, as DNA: TGTGCCAGCAGCTTAGATCTTATGGGAGGGCAATCCAATGAGCAGTTCTTC. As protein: CASSLDLMGGQSNEQFF.

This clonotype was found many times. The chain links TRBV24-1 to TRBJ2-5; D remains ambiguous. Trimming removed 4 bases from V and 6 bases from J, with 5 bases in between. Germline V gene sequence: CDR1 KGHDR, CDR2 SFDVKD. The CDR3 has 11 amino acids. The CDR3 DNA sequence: TGTGCCACCAGTGAGGGTCAGACCCAGTACTTC. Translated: CATSEGQTQYF.

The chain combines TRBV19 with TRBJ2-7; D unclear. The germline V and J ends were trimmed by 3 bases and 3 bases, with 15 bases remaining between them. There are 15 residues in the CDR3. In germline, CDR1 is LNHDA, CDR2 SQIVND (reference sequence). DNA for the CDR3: TGTGCCAGTAGTATGGTGTGGGATGCTATCTACGAGCAGTACTTC. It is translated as CASSMVWDAIYEQYF.